This T cell receptor beta chain came from a study of blood T cell repertoires in COVID-19. Profiling relied on immunoSEQ multiplex PCR, and the TCRdb table lists in-frame clones only, not all of them. The sample has around 100,000 clones, about 82% seen once. The CDR3 sequence is 19 residues long. This receptor was taken from a man between 50 and 59 years old with active or convalescent COVID-19. The sample taken for sequencing was peripheral blood. The rearrangement uses TRBV21-1 and TRBJ1-5; the D call TRBD1 from the table was never checked on the DNA. TRBV21-1 is deemed a pseudogene. The CDR3: CASSRDCRDRKRGNQPQHF. The DNA of the CDR3 is TGTGCCAGCAGCAGGGATTGTAGGGACAGAAAACGGGGCAATCAGCCCCAGCATTTT.